Given below is one T cell receptor beta chain in context. No antigen is known for it. There are no base qualities to consult, and no much larger clone falls within one base. These data originate in a study of blood T cell repertoires in COVID-19 (dated by TCRdb to the early 2020s). For the study in its entirety: Collaborator samples came from the United States, Italy and Spain and covered acute and convalescent phases of COVID-19. The material from the prospective study consisted of cDNA or gDNA derived from T cells, B-cell-depleted T cells, or PBMCs. The dataset comprised deeply sampled blood TCRbeta repertoires from subjects exposed to, actively infected with, or recovered from COVID-19. The repertoires were released in a freely available public database meant as a resource for research on the immune response to SARS-CoV-2. Samples were obtained from the ongoing ImmuneRACE study (first 160 participants) and from about 1,300 subjects provided by 6 global collaborators. Nearly every sample came with metadata listing a de-identified subject ID, COVID-19 status, age in years and sex. HLA class I and class II types, where available, came from metadata supplied by the sample provider rather than from assay-based typing.

Participants in the prospective study were aged about 18 to 95 years, lived in 24 United States geographic areas, and enrolled through a virtual design. Cohort assignment in the prospective study relied on participant-reported clinical history from a screening survey and a study questionnaire. Recovered participants in ImmuneRACE Cohort 3 were defined as having two consecutive negative NP/OP PCR tests, clearance from a healthcare professional, or resolution of symptoms. In the prospective study, whole blood, serum and a nasopharyngeal or oropharyngeal swab were collected from each participant by mobile phlebotomists. Over an approximately 2-month period, participants in the prospective study had the option of providing additional blood draws and questionnaires. Before DNA extraction, prospective study blood samples were shipped either frozen or at room temperature. TCRbeta CDR3 regions were amplified from genomic DNA by means of the immunoSEQ Assay, a bias-controlled multiplex PCR. In the authors' own workflow: The number of nucleated cells in each sample was estimated by amplification of reference gene primers within the assay. Sequence reads were collapsed and filtered to measure the absolute abundance of every unique TCRbeta CDR3 rearrangement. For each sample, productive Simpson clonality was calculated by taking the square root of Simpson's diversity index across productive rearrangements. Not all clones reach the TCRdb copy of this immuneACCESS table, which keeps in-frame sequences only. Checked studies attribute under half of the gap to unresolved V genes and leave the rest unexplained. That table supplies the V and J calls and clone size; D and trimming were determined from the DNA. The sample records roughly 68,000 clones, 88% of which are singletons. Roughly 9.1% of the sample is held by the ten biggest clonotypes.

The V end loses 0 bases and the J end loses 0 bases, and a stretch of 9 bases separates them. CDR3 length: 16 amino acids, cysteine to phenylalanine. The CDR3 DNA has 48 bases and is translated from base 1. CDR1 and CDR2 were assigned from the germline V gene (reference sequence) as WNHNN and SYGVQD. What the study reported, not specific to this receptor: The amount of clinical and demographic metadata varied by source and participant and was provided uncurated.

This sequence originates from a woman aged 40-49 years who had recovered from COVID-19. The sample taken for sequencing was PBMCs or T cells enriched from blood (not recorded which). The V and J segments used are TRBV10-1 and TRBJ2-1; TRBD1 is a weak D gene call, 5 bases matching. The DNA is as follows: TGCGCCAGCAGTGAGTCGAAGACAGTCTCCTACAATGAGCAGTTCTTC. Its coded protein is CASSESKTVSYNEQFF.